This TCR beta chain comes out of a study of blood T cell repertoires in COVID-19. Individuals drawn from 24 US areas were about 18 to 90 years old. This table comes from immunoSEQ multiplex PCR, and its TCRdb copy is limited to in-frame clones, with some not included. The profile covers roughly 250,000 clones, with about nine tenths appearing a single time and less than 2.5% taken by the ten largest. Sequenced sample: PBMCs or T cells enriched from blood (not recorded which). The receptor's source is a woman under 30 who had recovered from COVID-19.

The CDR3 protein is CASRGQGAGGYTF. Written as DNA, the CDR3 is TGTGCCAGCCGGGGACAGGGGGCGGGTGGCTACACCTTC. This rearrangement joins TRBV27 to TRBJ1-2, with 12 bases that match TRBD1. CDR1 and CDR2 (germline): MNHEY, SMNVEV (reference sequence). V trimming: 8 bases; J trimming: 7 bases; junction bases outside the gene matches: 5. The CDR3 totals 13 residues.